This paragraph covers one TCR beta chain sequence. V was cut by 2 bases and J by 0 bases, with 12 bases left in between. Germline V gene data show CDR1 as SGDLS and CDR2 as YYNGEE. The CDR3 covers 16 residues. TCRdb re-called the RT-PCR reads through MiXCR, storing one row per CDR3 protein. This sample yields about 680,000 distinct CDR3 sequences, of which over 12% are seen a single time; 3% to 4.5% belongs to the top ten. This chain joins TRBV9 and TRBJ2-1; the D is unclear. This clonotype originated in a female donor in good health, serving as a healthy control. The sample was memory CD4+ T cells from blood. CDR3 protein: CASSVHKDFSYNEQFF. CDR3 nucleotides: TGTGCCAGCAGCGTTCATAAAGACTTCTCCTACAATGAGCAGTTCTTC.